This T cell receptor (beta chain) was obtained from a study of CD8 T cells in ankylosing spondylitis. Study outcomes and limitations: Reports say disease-linked clones showed up significantly more in matched ankylosing spondylitis synovial fluid. Previous work reported some of these motif variants in the synovial fluid and blood of reactive arthritis. For ankylosing spondylitis blood, a TCR beta motif of about eight highly homologous variants appeared characteristic.

Using quantitative 5'-RACE with molecular barcodes, the authors made TCR beta libraries. TCRdb re-called the 5' RACE reads with MiXCR, one entry per CDR3 protein. Of around 480,000 distinct CDR3 sequences listed, 17% are singletons. V lost 5 bases and J 8 bases, leaving 19 bases between the germline ends. The CDR3 runs 15 residues. Germline V lookup: CDR1 MNHEY, CDR2 SVGEGT. This clonotype was found a few times. The antigen is not known. The gene calls are TRBV6-2 or TRBV6-3 and TRBJ2-1, with D possibly TRBD2 on 6 matching bases. The source of this sequence is a male donor with ankylosing spondylitis. Sequenced input: blood, either unsorted or a sorted T cell fraction (not recorded which). The CDR3 reads CASSPKGLVGDEQFF. The CDR3 coding sequence is TGTGCCAGCAGTCCAAAGGGACTGGTCGGCGATGAGCAGTTCTTC.